This T cell receptor (beta chain) was found in a study of cytomegalovirus exposure and HLA in healthy donors. Study-wide findings and caveats: As was reported, the HLA-A and HLA-B alleles of most subjects were accurately predicted from TCR beta sequences.

PCR employed 60 Vbeta and 13 Jbeta primers. The table came from immunoSEQ multiplex PCR; TCRdb's copy has only in-frame clones and leaves some out. This sample has some 150,000 clones, with 70% to 80% found just once. As concerns this clone: The target antigen is unknown.

The sample taken for sequencing was PBMCs. The receptor was derived from a female donor in good health and CMV-seropositive.

The CDR3, as DNA: TGTGCCAGCAGCTTGGAGGTACAGGCCTCCTACAATGAGCAGTTCTTC. Its protein is CASSLEVQASYNEQFF. This chain uses TRBV5-8 with TRBJ2-1, with D perhaps matching TRBD1 (5 bases). The CDR3 spans 16 residues. Trimming shortened V by 0 bases and J by 0 bases, and 10 bases separated the two germline ends. The germline V gene has CDR1 SGHTS and CDR2 YDEGEE.